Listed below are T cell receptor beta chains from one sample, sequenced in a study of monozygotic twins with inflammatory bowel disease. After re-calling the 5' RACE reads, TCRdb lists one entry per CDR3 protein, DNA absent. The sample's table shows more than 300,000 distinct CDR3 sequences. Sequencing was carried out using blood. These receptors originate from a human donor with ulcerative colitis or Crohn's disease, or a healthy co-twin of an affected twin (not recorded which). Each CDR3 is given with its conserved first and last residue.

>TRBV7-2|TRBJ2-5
CASSLSTAETQYF
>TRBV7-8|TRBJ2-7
CASSLAEGPYPHEQYF
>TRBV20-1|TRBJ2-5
CSAGLAGHQETQYF
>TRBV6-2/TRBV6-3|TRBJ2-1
CASSWGTHEQFF
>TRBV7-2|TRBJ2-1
CASSLRGGPTGNEQFF
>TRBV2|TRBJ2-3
CASFLADVTDTQYF
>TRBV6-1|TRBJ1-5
CASSGGQGASWSNQPQHF
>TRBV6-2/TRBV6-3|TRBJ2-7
CASSRTVGRGSYEQYF
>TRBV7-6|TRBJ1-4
CASSLARHEKLFF
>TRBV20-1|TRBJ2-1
CSARTEGRGYNEQFF
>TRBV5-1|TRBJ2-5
CASSLGTRETQYF
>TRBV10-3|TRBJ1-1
CAISEPGQGGTEAFF
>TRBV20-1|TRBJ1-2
CSARDAGLVYGYTF
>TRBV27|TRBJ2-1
CASSPRQGVYNEQFF
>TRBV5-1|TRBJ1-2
CASSFGQVNYGYTF
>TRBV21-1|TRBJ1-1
CASPGRGEAFF
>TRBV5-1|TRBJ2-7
CASSLGAFVSSYEQYF
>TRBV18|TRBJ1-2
CASSPSGGYDGYTF
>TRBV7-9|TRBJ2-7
CASSGDGTGVYEQYF
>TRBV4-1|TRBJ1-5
CASSQIVGSNQPQHF
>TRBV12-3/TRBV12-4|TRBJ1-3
CASSLALVNTIYF
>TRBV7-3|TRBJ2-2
CASSLIPGQGRTGELFF
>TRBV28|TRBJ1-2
CASSTLTGGYGYTF
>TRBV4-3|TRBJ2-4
CASSPGPDGNIQYF
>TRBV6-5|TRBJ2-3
CASSYSRGRGDTQYF
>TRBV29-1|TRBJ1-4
CSVALNEKLFF
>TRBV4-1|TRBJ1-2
CASSQEGEYGYTF
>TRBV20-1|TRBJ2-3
CSAPPRREHTDTQYF
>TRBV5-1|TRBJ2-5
CASSLDGQETQYF
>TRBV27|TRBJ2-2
CASRNRGHRELFF
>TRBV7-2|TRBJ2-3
CASSWGIDTQYF
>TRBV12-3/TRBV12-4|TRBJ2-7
CASSLQAGTIYEQYF
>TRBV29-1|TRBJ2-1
CSVDQGLQHNEQFF
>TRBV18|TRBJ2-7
CASSPPRGQTYEQYF
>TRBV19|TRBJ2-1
CASSPPEGAGNEQFF
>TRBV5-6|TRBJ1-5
CASSLWGYNQPQHF
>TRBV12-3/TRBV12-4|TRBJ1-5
CASSPRTGQPQHF
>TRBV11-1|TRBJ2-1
CASSLENRLVRRSNEQFF
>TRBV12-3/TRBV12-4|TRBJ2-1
CASSLLQGSHNEQFF
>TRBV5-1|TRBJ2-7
CASSAGQALPYEQYF
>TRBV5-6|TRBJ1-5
CASSRRGARDSNQPQHF
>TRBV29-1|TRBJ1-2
CSVEGGTGGAEAVNYGYTF